This T cell receptor beta chain was captured in a study of T cells in Graves' hyperthyroidism and ophthalmopathy. Study at large: Peripheral blood sampling occurred at initial diagnosis, before any treatment.

Germline CDR1 LNHDA, CDR2 SQIVND (reference sequence). The CDR3 has 12 amino acids. V lost 3 bases to trimming and J lost 4 bases, with 6 bases between them. Study conclusions and caveats: Most thyroid-expanded clonotypes above 0.001 were also found in blood.

Uncontrolled infection, other autoimmune disease, pregnancy or lactation disqualified patients from enrolment. On this clonotype itself: Its specificity is unknown.

Template material for amplifying TCR beta CDR3 regions consisted of RNA transcripts. HTBI primers were the set used in a first-round RT-PCR of the TCR CDR3. Each CDR3 protein is one row after TCRdb ran MiXCR on the multiplex PCR reads. The table has fewer than 450,000 distinct CDR3 sequences, 11% to 15% seen once. Sequenced input: blood. V and J are TRBV19 and TRBJ1-2; D is unclear. This sequence originates from a man in his fifties with Graves' ophthalmopathy. CDR3 region: CASSILTYGYTF. In nucleotides, the CDR3 is TGTGCCAGTAGTATTCTCACCTATGGCTACACCTTC.